These 23 T cell receptor beta chains were all obtained from the same sample, sequenced in a study of early T cells in non-severe SARS-CoV-2 infection. From the 5' RACE reads, TCRdb called clonotypes with MiXCR, one entry per CDR3 protein. The sample shows 50,000 to 70,000 distinct CDR3 sequences, more than 7% of them seen only once. Sequencing was performed on whole blood. All receptors derive from an adult who was a healthcare worker with PCR-confirmed SARS-CoV-2 infection or an uninfected control (not recorded which).

This clonotype has a handful of counts. The chain is built from TRBV18 and TRBJ1-2; 9 bases fit TRBD1. Germline V gene data show CDR1 as KGHSH and CDR2 as LQKENI. V trimming: 6 bases; J trimming: 9 bases; junction bases outside the gene matches: 5. This CDR3 spans 12 amino acids. The CDR3: CASSQDRGSYTF. Here the CDR3 DNA reads TGTGCCAGCTCCCAGGACAGGGGTAGCTACACCTTC. Full variable domain (remainder filled in from reference TRBV18 and TRBJ1-2): NAGVMQNPRHLVRRRGQEARLRCSPMKGHSHVYWYRQLPEEGLKFMVYLQKENIIDESGMPKERFSAEFPKEGPSILRIQQVVRGDSAAYFCASSQDRGSYTFGSGTRLTVV.

This clonotype was seen repeatedly, ten times or more. The genes are TRBV6-5 and TRBJ2-2; D not certain. The V gene's germline CDR1 is MNHEY and CDR2 SVGAGI. V dropped 7 bases and J dropped 2 bases, with 17 bases sitting between them. There are 16 residues in the CDR3. In nucleotides, the CDR3 is TGTGCCAGCAAAAGGTCGTCGAGCCCAAACACCGGGGAGCTGTTTTTT. This encodes CASKRSSSPNTGELFF.

This clonotype came up many times. The chain recombines TRBV20-1 with TRBJ2-1, with a possible D match to TRBD2 (6 bases). The germline V and J ends were trimmed by 0 bases and 10 bases, with 19 bases remaining between them. The germline V gene has CDR1 DFQATT and CDR2 SNEGSKA (reference sequence). The CDR3 is 15 residues long. CDR3 region: CSARDGGSGAPEQFF. In DNA, the CDR3 is TGCAGTGCTAGAGATGGGGGTAGCGGTGCCCCCGAGCAGTTCTTC.

A few counts support this clonotype. This chain connects TRBV11-2 to TRBJ2-4, with TRBD2 matching 8 bases. Germline V lookup: CDR1 SGHAT, CDR2 FQNNGV. V lost 2 bases and J lost 0; bases outside the gene matches: 3. CDR3 size: 16 residues. CDR3 DNA: TGTGCCAGCAGCTTAACTAGCGGAATAGCCAAAAACATTCAGTACTTC. Protein: CASSLTSGIAKNIQYF.

There are a few counts of this clonotype. The V gene is TRBV5-1, the J gene TRBJ2-1, with TRBD2 matching over 9 bases. The CDR3 is 13 amino acids. Germline trimming cut 9 bases from V and 7 bases from J; bases unmatched to any gene: 8. CDR1 is SGHRS, CDR2 YFSETQ, per germline. The CDR3 here is CATRSGGINEQFF. The CDR3 nucleotides read TGCGCCACCAGAAGCGGGGGGATTAATGAGCAGTTCTTC.

This clonotype was recorded many times. The chain joins TRBV3-1 to TRBJ2-5; D not resolved. V gave up 4 bases and J gave up 3 bases, with 12 bases separating them. This CDR3 spans 14 amino acids. From germline, CDR1 is LGHDT and CDR2 YNNKEL (reference sequence). The CDR3: CASSLIPVEETQYF. Here the CDR3 DNA reads TGTGCCAGCAGCCTCATTCCCGTTGAAGAGACCCAGTACTTC.

The CDR3 region is CSVGTGADTQYF. The DNA of the CDR3 is TGCAGCGTTGGGACAGGAGCAGATACGCAGTATTTT. The genes are TRBV29-1 and TRBJ2-3; TRBD1 matches at 7 bases. J was trimmed by 4 bases and V by 4 bases; bases with no gene match: 2. From germline, CDR1 is SQVTM and CDR2 ANQGSEA. The CDR3 has 12 amino acids.

This clonotype was detected a few times. The V call is TRBV7-9, the J call TRBJ2-2; 9 bases match TRBD2. The CDR3 extends over 17 amino acids. Trimming removed 4 bases from V and 5 bases from J; junction bases left unmatched: 11. Germline CDR1 SEHNR, CDR2 FQNEAQ (reference sequence). CDR3 loop: CASSSGIAGVVTGELFF. As DNA, the CDR3 is TGTGCCAGCAGCTCCGGGATAGCGGGAGTTGTGACCGGGGAGCTGTTTTTT. Variable domain in full (rest from reference TRBV7-9 and TRBJ2-2): DTGVSQNPRHKITKRGQNVTFRCDPISEHNRLYWYRQTLGQGPEFLTYFQNEAQLEKSRLLSDRFSAERPKGSFSTLEIQRTEQGDSAMYLCASSSGIAGVVTGELFFGEGSRLTVL.

This clonotype was recorded many times. This CDR3 is CASSLVPGLAGGGEQYF. The CDR3 bases are TGTGCCAGCAGCTTAGTCCCGGGACTAGCGGGAGGAGGCGAGCAGTACTTC. J is TRBJ2-7 and V is TRBV11-2; 15 nucleotides line up with TRBD2. From germline, CDR1 is SGHAT and CDR2 FQNNGV. The V and J ends lost 1 base and 6 bases, in that order; junction bases with no gene match: 7. The CDR3 is made up of 17 amino acids.

The V call is TRBV5-1, the J call TRBJ1-4; D possibly corresponds to TRBD1 (5 bases). CDR1 and CDR2 (germline): SGHRS, YFSETQ. The V and J ends lost 0 bases and 6 bases respectively, with 24 bases between them. The CDR3 sequence is 19 residues long. The CDR3 region has the DNA TGCGCCAGCAGCTTGGGCGACAGCCCTCTACCCCTGAGAGATGAAAAACTGTTTTTT. Translated: CASSLGDSPLPLRDEKLFF.

This clonotype was seen more than once but under ten times. The chain links TRBV23-1 to TRBJ2-6, with 11 bases that match TRBD1. TRBV23-1 is annotated as an ORF whose role is uncertain. With 5 bases clipped from V and 2 bases from J, the junction kept 5 bases outside the gene matches. CDR3 size: 17 residues. The CDR3 DNA sequence: TGCGCCAGCAGTTACCTGGGACAGGGGGCTGGGGCCAACGTCCTGACTTTC. Its translation: CASSYLGQGAGANVLTF.

The V call is TRBV9, the J call TRBJ1-2, with D tentatively TRBD1 (6 bases). The V gene's germline CDR1 is SGDLS and CDR2 YYNGEE. The ends were cut back, 0 bases at V and 2 bases at J, with 11 bases in the middle. CDR3 length: 15 residues. CDR3 bases: TGTGCCAGCAGCGTAGCTACAGGGAAGAACTATGGCTACACCTTC. Its translation is CASSVATGKNYGYTF. Based on the CDR3 plus reference TRBV9 and TRBJ1-2, the full variable domain is DSGVTQTPKHLITATGQRVTLRCSPRSGDLSVYWYQQSLDQGLQFLIQYYNGEERAKGNILERFSAQQFPDLHSELNLSSLELGDSALYFCASSVATGKNYGYTFGSGTRLTVV.

Only a few counts were recorded for this clonotype. The CDR3 reads CASSQEIQAEAFF. The DNA for the CDR3 is TGTGCCAGCAGCCAAGAAATCCAGGCTGAAGCTTTCTTT. V is TRBV4-2 and J is TRBJ1-1; D not certain. The germline CDR1 and CDR2 sequences are LGHNA and YNFKEQ. V was shortened by 0 bases and J by 6 bases, with 8 bases between the two germline ends. CDR3 size: 13 residues.

The chain employs TRBV9 and TRBJ2-1; 7 nucleotides agree with TRBD2. V dropped 0 bases and J dropped 1; count of bases not matched to a gene: 4. The CDR3 runs to 16 residues. The germline V gene has CDR1 SGDLS and CDR2 YYNGEE. The DNA for the CDR3 is TGTGCCAGCAGCGTAGCTGGGGGGGGGTCCTACAATGAGCAGTTCTTC. Translating it yields CASSVAGGGSYNEQFF.

By proportion, this clonotype is medium-sized (0.01 to 0.1%). The CDR3, as DNA: TGTGCCAGCAGTGAAGGGGACAGGGGAAACTATGGCTACACCTTC. Its translation: CASSEGDRGNYGYTF. The rearrangement links TRBV2 to TRBJ1-2, with 10 bases identical to TRBD1. The CDR3 totals 15 residues. V dropped 1 base and J dropped 2; count of bases not matched to a gene: 1. Looked up from germline, CDR1 is SNHLY and CDR2 is FYNNEI.

At least ten counts were recorded for this clonotype. The chain carries TRBV2 and TRBJ2-2, with a tentative D call TRBD1 (5 bases). Trimming took off 4 bases at V and 4 bases at J, with 7 bases between the two ends. The CDR3 extends over 13 amino acids. The germline V gene encodes CDR1 SNHLY and CDR2 FYNNEI. In nucleotides, the CDR3 is TGTGCCAGCAGTGGGACACCCACCGGGGAGCTGTTTTTT. Encoded protein: CASSGTPTGELFF.

This clonotype has more than one count but fewer than ten. The V and J genes are TRBV21-1 and TRBJ2-7; the table's D call TRBD1 went unverified against the DNA. TRBV21-1 is shown as a pseudogene. This CDR3 is built from 15 residues. The CDR3 DNA reads TGTGCCAGCAGCGGACCGCGGGACACCACCTACGAGCAGTACTTC. It encodes CASSGPRDTTYEQYF.

The V and J genes are TRBV5-1 and TRBJ2-1, with D tentatively TRBD1 or TRBD2 (5 bases each). Trimming cost V 4 bases and J 2 bases, with 16 bases left between them. The CDR3 runs to 16 residues. In germline, CDR1 is SGHRS, CDR2 YFSETQ. The CDR3 DNA sequence: TGCGCCAGCAGCGGGACCCCGGGCGGAGCCTACAATGAGCAGTTCTTC. Translation gives CASSGTPGGAYNEQFF.

This clonotype was seen repeatedly, ten times or more. The rearrangement uses TRBV5-4 and TRBJ2-7, with 7 bases matching TRBD2. CDR3 length equals 15 residues. In germline, CDR1 is SGHNT, CDR2 YYREEE (reference sequence). J lost 5 bases, V lost 10 bases, and 18 bases had no gene match. The DNA for the CDR3 is TGTGCCGCGGGAACCGAGGAGGGGAGGGTCAACGAGCAGTACTTC. Encoded protein: CAAGTEEGRVNEQYF.

This clonotype was seen more than once but under ten times. The chain couples TRBV3-1 to TRBJ2-1; D may match TRBD1 or TRBD2 (6 bases each). Germline V gene sequence: CDR1 LGHDT, CDR2 YNNKEL (reference sequence). The CDR3 length is 15 residues. V lost 0 bases to trimming and J lost 10 bases, with 16 bases between them. The CDR3 DNA reads as TGTGCCAGCAGCCAAGATAGGGTCACAGGGAGGGAGCAGTTCTTC. Its protein is CASSQDRVTGREQFF.

This chain joins TRBV6-1 and TRBJ2-1; TRBD2 matches at 10 bases. J lost 6 bases, V lost 6 bases, and 2 bases had no gene match. The germline CDR1 and CDR2 sequences are MNHNS and SASEGT. This CDR3 comprises 13 residues. Here the CDR3 reads CASSWTSGNEQFF. CDR3 nucleotides: TGTGCCAGCAGCTGGACTAGCGGCAATGAGCAGTTCTTC.

The chain has TRBV28 and TRBJ2-7; possibly TRBD2 for D (6 bases). This CDR3 is built from 15 residues. Trimming stripped 6 bases from V and 7 bases from J, with 22 bases between. Germline loops: CDR1 MDHEN, CDR2 SYDVKM. The DNA for the CDR3 is TGTGCCAGCAGCCCGATCAGGAGCGGGCCGGGGGAGCAGTACTTC. Translated: CASSPIRSGPGEQYF.

This clonotype was detected only a few times. The chain has TRBV18 and TRBJ2-5; D is perhaps TRBD2 (5 bases). The CDR3 is 16 residues long. The germline V and J ends were trimmed by 0 bases and 2 bases, with 13 bases remaining between them. Germline CDR1 KGHSH, CDR2 LQKENI. The CDR3 spells CASSPPGVRTQETQYF. Here the CDR3 DNA reads TGTGCCAGCTCACCACCGGGAGTCAGAACACAAGAGACCCAGTACTTC.